This T cell receptor (beta chain) was sequenced in a study of blood T cell repertoires in COVID-19. Study information: Both acute and convalescent COVID-19 samples were obtained from the United States, Italy and Spain. Sources were T cells, B-cell-depleted T cells, or PBMCs; the material itself was cDNA or gDNA.

This CDR3 has 13 residues. Germline V CDR1 and CDR2: MNHEY, SVGAGI. V lost 4 bases and J lost 4; bases outside the gene matches: 2. Original data processing: The assay estimated nucleated cells by amplifying reference gene primers. Assay used: immunoSEQ multiplex PCR; TCRdb lists only in-frame clones, some missing. V, J and clone size were drawn from that table, and D and trimming were deduced from the DNA. The sample lists approximately 210,000 clones, more than 75% seen once, with 10% to 15% in the top ten. Sequenced sample: peripheral blood. This sequence originates from a woman in her thirties or forties with acute or convalescent COVID-19. The gene calls are TRBV6-5 and TRBJ1-2; 8 nucleotides match TRBD1. The CDR3 DNA is TGTGCCAGCAGTTCAGGGGGCTTCTATGGCTACACCTTC. This encodes CASSSGGFYGYTF.